The 3 T cell receptor beta chains reported below all come from one sample, sequenced in a study of regulatory T cells in long-lasting Graves disease. According to the study, TCR beta libraries were built with iRepertoire HTBI primers and CDR3-region Arm-PCR. One entry per CDR3 protein results from TCRdb running MiXCR on the multiplex PCR reads. The sample yields fewer than 550,000 distinct CDR3 sequences, approximately 16% seen once. Time point noted: newly diagnosed GD, antithyroid drugs for less than 3 months. Extracted PBMC RNA gave rise to the TCR library. These data are also associated with another study on T cells in Graves' hyperthyroidism and ophthalmopathy.

This sample comprised peripheral blood mononuclear cells (PBMCs), obtained at new diagnosis, from a patient treated with antithyroid drugs. Source of these receptors: a young woman with Graves disease.

This chain uses TRBV19 with TRBJ2-7; 8 nucleotides match TRBD2. The CDR3 has 13 amino acids. The J segment lost 7 bases and the V segment lost 2 bases, leaving 4 bases of the junction unmatched. The V gene's germline CDR1 is LNHDA and CDR2 SQIVND (reference sequence). The CDR3 loop is CASSISGSGEQYF. The CDR3 DNA reads TGTGCCAGTAGTATAAGCGGGAGCGGGGAGCAGTACTTC.

The rearrangement links TRBV5-1 to TRBJ1-6, with D possibly being TRBD1 (5 bases). The CDR3 is 15 amino acids. The V gene lost 1 base and the J gene lost 7 bases, with 12 bases spanning the gap. From germline, CDR1 is SGHRS and CDR2 YFSETQ. The CDR3 bases are TGCGCCAGCAGCTTGACAGGAAAGGAGAATTCACCCCTCCACTTT. Encoded protein: CASSLTGKENSPLHF. The full variable domain, completed using reference TRBV5-1 and TRBJ1-6, is KAGVTQTPRYLIKTRGQQVTLSCSPISGHRSVSWYQQTPGQGLQFLFEYFSETQRNKGNFPGRFSGRQFSNSRSEMNVSTLELGDSALYLCASSLTGKENSPLHFGNGTRLTVT.

This clonotype was found a few times. The chain joins TRBV7-9 to TRBJ2-1, with 10 bases fitting TRBD2. J was trimmed by 7 bases and V by 1 base; bases with no gene match: 10. CDR3 length: 17 amino acids. Germline lookup yields CDR1 SEHNR and CDR2 FQNEAQ (reference sequence). Here the CDR3 reads CASSLGLGLAGENEQFF. The CDR3 bases are TGTGCCAGCAGCTTAGGACTGGGGCTAGCGGGGGAAAATGAGCAGTTCTTC.